Listed here is a single T cell receptor beta chain. An end of the junction does not agree with germline; a read error may underlie this. This sample was taken from a study of identical twins. CDR1 and CDR2 from the germline V gene are DFQATT and SNEGSKA (reference sequence). The CDR3 runs to 15 residues. TCRdb re-called the 5' RACE reads with MiXCR, one entry per CDR3 protein. The sample holds about 520,000 distinct CDR3 sequences; under 25% are singletons and the top ten take about 0.91%. Another study also made use of these data, one on T cells expressing NK-cell markers. This second report adds: CD3+CD56+NKG2C+, CD3+CD56+NKG2C- and CD3+CD56-NKG2C+ T cells, once sorted, supplied the TCR beta repertoires. These same clonotypes (in four donors) also led the CD3+CD56-NKG2C+ fraction.

This clonotype originated in a woman younger than 35 in good health. Sequencing was carried out using CD4+ T cells sorted from blood. The chain combines TRBV20-1 with TRBJ2-3; TRBD2 might be the D (5 bases). The CDR3 DNA reads as TGCAGTGCTAGAGTGGTCGGTGGGAGCACAGATCCGCAGTATTTT. Translated: CSARVVGGSTDPQYF.